This T cell receptor beta chain was obtained from a study of T cell responses to AZD1222 COVID-19 vaccine. Overall study results and limits: Nearly half of spike-specific TCRs reportedly target unmutated variant regions.

Turning to this clone: The antigen remains unidentified.

Generated by immunoSEQ multiplex PCR, the TCRdb table keeps only in-frame clones and is missing some. The table includes 90,000 to 150,000 clones, about nine tenths detected once. This CDR3 has 15 residues. Trimming cost V 1 base and J 5 bases, with 13 bases left between them. Germline V gene data show CDR1 as SGHDT and CDR2 as YYEEEE. Source: peripheral blood, taken on day 0 of AZD1222 vaccination. The receptor was derived from an adult in good health. The chain links TRBV5-6 to TRBJ2-1; D gene uncertain. The chain's CDR3 is CASSLPGPRNNEQFF. CDR3 coding DNA: TGTGCCAGCAGCTTGCCCGGCCCGCGGAACAATGAGCAGTTCTTC.